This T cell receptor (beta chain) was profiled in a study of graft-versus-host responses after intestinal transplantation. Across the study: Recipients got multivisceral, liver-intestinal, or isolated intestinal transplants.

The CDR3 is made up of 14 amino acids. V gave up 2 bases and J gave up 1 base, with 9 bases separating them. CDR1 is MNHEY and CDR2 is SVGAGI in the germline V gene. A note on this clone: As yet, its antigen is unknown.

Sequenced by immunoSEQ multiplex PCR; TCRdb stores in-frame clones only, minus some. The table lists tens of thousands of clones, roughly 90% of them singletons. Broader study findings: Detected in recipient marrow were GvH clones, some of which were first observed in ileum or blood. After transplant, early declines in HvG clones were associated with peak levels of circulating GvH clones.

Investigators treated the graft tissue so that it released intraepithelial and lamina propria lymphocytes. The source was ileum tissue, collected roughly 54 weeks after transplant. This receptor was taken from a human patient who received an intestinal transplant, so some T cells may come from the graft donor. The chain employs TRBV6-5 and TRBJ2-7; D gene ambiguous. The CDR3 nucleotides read TGTGCCAGCAGTTACGGGCCGCCATCCTACGAGCAGTACTTC. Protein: CASSYGPPSYEQYF.